This TCR beta chain was recorded in a study of OX40 agonist ivuxolimab in advanced cancers. Broader study findings: Both CD4+ and CD8+ T cell populations in blood had undergone clonal expansion by week 6 at 0.1 to 3.0 mg/kg.

Germline values: CDR1 MNHEY, CDR2 SMNVEV (reference sequence). V lost 4 bases, J lost 6 bases, and 19 bases lay in between. The CDR3 runs 15 residues. With respect to this clone: Antigen unknown.

Here immunoSEQ multiplex PCR was the method, and the copy in TCRdb shows in-frame clones only, minus some. The data hold about 91,000 clones, with around 87% observed a single time. The receptor was derived from an adult with an advanced solid tumor such as melanoma, head and neck, liver or kidney cancer. The sample consisted of CD4+ or CD8+ T cells sorted from blood, taken in a trial of the OX40 agonist ivuxolimab. This sequence joins TRBV27 and TRBJ2-7; D perhaps matches TRBD2 (7 bases). The CDR3: CASSWGGASSPEQYF. CDR3 DNA: TGTGCCAGCAGTTGGGGGGGGGCATCTTCCCCCGAGCAGTACTTC.